This T cell receptor (beta chain) was recorded in a study of siplizumab effects on memory and regulatory T cells. Points from the study as a whole: Whether the proliferating Tregs (from siplizumab cultures) were suppressive was not confirmed. An assignable phenotype, naive or memory, was missing from roughly 80-95% of proliferating CD4+ or CD8+ clones. Alloreactive clones mapping to unstimulated subsets formed only a minor fraction.

Note on this clone: No antigen is known for it.

TCR templates, roughly 96,000 per sample, were assayed. Sequencing used immunoSEQ multiplex PCR; TCRdb keeps in-frame clones, though not all of them. The repertoire holds 90,000 to 110,000 clones, just over 90% seen once, with around 0.32% in the top ten. The sample consisted of CD4+ T cells sorted from blood. The source is a human donor in good health.

CDR3 loop: CASSMGQSYGYTF. The CDR3 bases are TGTGCCAGCAGCATGGGACAGTCTTATGGCTACACCTTC. V is TRBV11-3 and J is TRBJ1-2; 7 bases agree with TRBD1. CDR3 length: 13 residues. Trimming cost V 5 bases and J 5 bases; bases outside gene matches: 5. CDR1 SGHNT and CDR2 YENEEA come from the germline V gene.